A single sample gave rise to the 2 T cell receptor beta chains below, sequenced in a study of blood T cell repertoires in COVID-19. The method was immunoSEQ multiplex PCR; TCRdb's version includes in-frame clones alone and lacks a portion of them. The sample carries approximately 210,000 clones, roughly 78% recorded once. The sample was peripheral blood. Source of these receptors: a woman between 35 and 50 years old with acute or convalescent COVID-19.

This rearrangement joins TRBV11-2 to TRBJ2-1, with 7 positions matching TRBD1. Germline V gene data show CDR1 as SGHAT and CDR2 as FQNNGV. The V gene end was trimmed by 6 bases and the J gene end by 6 bases; junction bases not matched to a gene: 11. This CDR3 has 15 residues. The CDR3 DNA is TGTGCCAGCAGTCGTTTTGAGACAGGGCTCAATGAGCAGTTCTTC. This codes for CASSRFETGLNEQFF.

The chain is built from TRBV5-4 and TRBJ1-3; 8 nucleotides agree with TRBD1. The CDR3 sequence is 15 residues long. Per germline, CDR1 SGHNT and CDR2 YYREEE (reference sequence). The junction had 7 bases not matched to a gene; V was cut back by 4 bases and J by 4 bases. The DNA of the CDR3 is TGTGCCAGCAGCCGCGACAGGGGAGGAGGAAACACCATATATTTT. It is translated as CASSRDRGGGNTIYF.